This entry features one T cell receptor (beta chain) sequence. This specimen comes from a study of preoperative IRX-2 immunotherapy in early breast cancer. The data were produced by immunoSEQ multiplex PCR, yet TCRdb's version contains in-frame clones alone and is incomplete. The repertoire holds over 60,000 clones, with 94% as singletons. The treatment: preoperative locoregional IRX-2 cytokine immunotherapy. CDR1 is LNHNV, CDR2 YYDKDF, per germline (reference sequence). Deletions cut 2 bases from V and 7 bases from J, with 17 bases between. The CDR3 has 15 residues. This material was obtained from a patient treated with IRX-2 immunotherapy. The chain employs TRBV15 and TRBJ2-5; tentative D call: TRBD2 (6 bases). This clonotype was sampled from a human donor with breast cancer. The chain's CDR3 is CATSRTYGTDGTQYF. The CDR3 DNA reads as TGTGCCACCAGCAGAACGTACGGGACTGACGGGACCCAGTACTTC. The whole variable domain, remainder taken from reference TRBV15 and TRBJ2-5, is DAMVIQNPRYQVTQFGKPVTLSCSQTLNHNVMYWYQQKSSQAPKLLFHYYDKDFNNEADTPDNFQSRRPNTSFCFLDIRSPGLGDTAMYLCATSRTYGTDGTQYFGPGTRLLVL.